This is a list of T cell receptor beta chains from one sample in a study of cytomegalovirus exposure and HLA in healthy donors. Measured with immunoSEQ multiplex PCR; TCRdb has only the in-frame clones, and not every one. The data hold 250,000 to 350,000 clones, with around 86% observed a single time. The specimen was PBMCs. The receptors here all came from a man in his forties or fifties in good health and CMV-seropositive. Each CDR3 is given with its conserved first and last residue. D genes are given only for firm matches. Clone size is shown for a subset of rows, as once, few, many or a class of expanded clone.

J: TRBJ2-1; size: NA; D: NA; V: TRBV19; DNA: TGTGCCAGTAGGGACGGGAGCTCCTACAATGAGCAGTTCTTC; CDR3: CASRDGSSYNEQFF
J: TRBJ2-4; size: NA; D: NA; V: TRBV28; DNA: TGTGCCAGCAGTCCGCAGGGAGCCAAAAACATTCAGTACTTC; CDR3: CASSPQGAKNIQYF
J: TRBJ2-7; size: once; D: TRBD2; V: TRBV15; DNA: TGTGCCACCAGCAGAGAGTTGGGGACTAGCGGTACCTACGAGCAGTACTTC; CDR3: CATSRELGTSGTYEQYF
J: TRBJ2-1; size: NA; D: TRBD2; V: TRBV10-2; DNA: TGCGCCAGCAGTGAGGTCCGCGGGAGGACCCCGGGCGATGAGCAGTTCTTC; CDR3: CASSEVRGRTPGDEQFF
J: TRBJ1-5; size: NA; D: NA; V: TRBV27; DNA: TGTGCCAGCAAAACAGGGTGGGAGAGCAATCAGCCCCAGCATTTT; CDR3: CASKTGWESNQPQHF
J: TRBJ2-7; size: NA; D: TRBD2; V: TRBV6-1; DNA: TGTGCCAGCAGTAAACTAGCGGGAGGTTCCTACGAGCAGTACTTC; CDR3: CASSKLAGGSYEQYF
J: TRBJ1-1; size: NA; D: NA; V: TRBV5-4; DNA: TGTGCCAGCAGCTTGAACGGGGTGAACACTGAAGCTTTCTTT; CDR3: CASSLNGVNTEAFF
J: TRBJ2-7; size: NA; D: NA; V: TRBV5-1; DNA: TGCGCCAGCAGCCCCGGATGGAGTTACGAGCAGTACTTC; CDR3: CASSPGWSYEQYF
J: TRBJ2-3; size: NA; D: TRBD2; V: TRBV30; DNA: TGTGCCTGGAGTGTCCGGCTAGCGGGAGTGCGAGGAGATACGCAGTATTTT; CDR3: CAWSVRLAGVRGDTQYF
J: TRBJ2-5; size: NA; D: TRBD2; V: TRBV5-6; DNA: TGTGCCAGCAGCCTCCTAGCGGAGGAAGAGACCCAGTACTTC; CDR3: CASSLLAEEETQYF
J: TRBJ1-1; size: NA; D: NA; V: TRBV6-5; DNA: TGTGCCAGCAGTGACAGGTTAGGAAACACTGAAGCTTTCTTT; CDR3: CASSDRLGNTEAFF
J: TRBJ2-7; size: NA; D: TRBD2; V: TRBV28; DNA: TGTGCCAGCTGCGAGCCCGCGGGAGCGGGCGAGCAGTACTTC; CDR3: CASCEPAGAGEQYF
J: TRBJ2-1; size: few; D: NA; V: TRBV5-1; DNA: TGCGCCAGCAGCTTGCAGTTCGGGGGCAATGAGCAGTTCTTC; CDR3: CASSLQFGGNEQFF
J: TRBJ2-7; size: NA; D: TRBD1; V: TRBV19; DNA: TGTGCCAGTAGTTTCGACAGGGGGCTGGGTGAGCAGTACTTC; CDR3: CASSFDRGLGEQYF
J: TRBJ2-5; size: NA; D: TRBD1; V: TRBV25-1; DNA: TGTGCCAGCAGTCCGGGACAGCCTGAAGAGACCCAGTACTTC; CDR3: CASSPGQPEETQYF
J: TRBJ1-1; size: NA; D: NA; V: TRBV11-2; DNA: TGTGCCAGCAGGTTAGACTTCGGCACTGAAGCTTTCTTT; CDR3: CASRLDFGTEAFF
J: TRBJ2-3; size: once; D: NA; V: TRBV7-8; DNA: TGTGCCAGCAGCTCCTCCTCTACAGATACGCAGTATTTT; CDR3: CASSSSSTDTQYF
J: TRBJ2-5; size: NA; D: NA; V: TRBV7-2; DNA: TGTGCCAGCAGCGACAAAGGGGGGGTGGAGACCCAGTACTTC; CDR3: CASSDKGGVETQYF
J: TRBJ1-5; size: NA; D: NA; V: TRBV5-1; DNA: TGCGCCAGCAGCTTGGACGGGGGGCGAGGGGATCAGCCCCAGCATTTT; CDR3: CASSLDGGRGDQPQHF
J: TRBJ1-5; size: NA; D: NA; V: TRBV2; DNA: TGTGCCAGCAGTCGACAGGTGGCGCAGCAGCCCCAGCATTTT; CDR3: CASSRQVAQQPQHF
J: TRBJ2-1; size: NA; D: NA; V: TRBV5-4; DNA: TGTGCCAGCAGCTTGGAACTAGTGGTTGGGGAGCAGTTCTTC; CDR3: CASSLELVVGEQFF
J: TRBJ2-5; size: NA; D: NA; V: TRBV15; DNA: TGTGCCACCAGCAGGGCCAGGGGAAAAGGCCAAGAGACCCAGTACTTC; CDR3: CATSRARGKGQETQYF
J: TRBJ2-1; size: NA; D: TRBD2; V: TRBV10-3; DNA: TGTGCCATCAGTGATCCGACTAGCGGGAGGACCAATGAGCAGTTCTTC; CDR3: CAISDPTSGRTNEQFF
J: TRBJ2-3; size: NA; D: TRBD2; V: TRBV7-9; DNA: TGTTCCAGCAGCTTATTAGCGGGAGGGCCTACAGATACGCAGTATTTT; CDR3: CSSSLLAGGPTDTQYF
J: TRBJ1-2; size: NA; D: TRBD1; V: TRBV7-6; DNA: TGTGCCAGCAGCCCCGTCCCGGGACAGTTGGGATACTTC; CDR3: CASSPVPGQLGYF
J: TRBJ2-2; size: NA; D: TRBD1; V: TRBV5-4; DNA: TGTGCCAGCAGCCCTGGACAGGGCCTAGCCGGGGAGCTGTTTTTT; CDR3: CASSPGQGLAGELFF
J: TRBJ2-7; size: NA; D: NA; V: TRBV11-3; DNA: TGTGCCAGCAGCTTAGGGGGCCTGGGCGAGCAGTACTTC; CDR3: CASSLGGLGEQYF
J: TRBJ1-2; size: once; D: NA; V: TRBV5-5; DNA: TGTGCCAGCAGCTTGGGCAACAGGGAAAGGGGCTACACCTTC; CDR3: CASSLGNRERGYTF
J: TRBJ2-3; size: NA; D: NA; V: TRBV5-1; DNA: TGCGCCAGCAGCACTTCCGGGACTCACAGAGATACGCAGTATTTT; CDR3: CASSTSGTHRDTQYF
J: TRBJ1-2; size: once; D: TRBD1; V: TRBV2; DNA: TGTGCCAGCTCCACGGGACAGGGGGTCTATGGCTACACCTTC; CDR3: CASSTGQGVYGYTF
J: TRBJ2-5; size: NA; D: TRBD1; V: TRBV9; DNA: TGTGCCAGCAGCCTCAACAGGGGTCAGACCCAGTACTTC; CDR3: CASSLNRGQTQYF
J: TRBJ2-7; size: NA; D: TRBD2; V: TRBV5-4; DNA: TGTGCCAGCAGCTTCCTAGCGGGAGCATCCTACGAGCAGTACTTC; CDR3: CASSFLAGASYEQYF
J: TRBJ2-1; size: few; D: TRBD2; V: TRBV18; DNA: TGTGCCAGCTCGACTAGCGGGAGTCCATACAATGAGCAGTTCTTC; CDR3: CASSTSGSPYNEQFF
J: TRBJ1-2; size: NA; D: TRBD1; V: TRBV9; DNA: TGTGCCAGCAGCGTTGGGGACAGGGGCTATGGCTACACCTTC; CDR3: CASSVGDRGYGYTF
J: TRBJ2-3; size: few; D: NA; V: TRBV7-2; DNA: TGTGCCAGCAGCCTCCGGAGGGGTACAGATACGCAGTATTTT; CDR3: CASSLRRGTDTQYF
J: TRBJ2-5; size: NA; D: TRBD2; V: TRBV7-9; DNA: TGTGCCAGCCAGCGGGGGCGGGAGCAGTACTTC; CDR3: CASQRGREQYF
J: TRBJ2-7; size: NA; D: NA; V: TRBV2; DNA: TGTGCCAGCATCCGCGAAGCGGAATCCTACGAGCAGTACTTC; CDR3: CASIREAESYEQYF
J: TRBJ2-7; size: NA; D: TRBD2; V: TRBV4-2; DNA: TGTGCCAGCAGCCAAGATGGCCCGGGGACTAGACCCTACGAGCAGTACTTC; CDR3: CASSQDGPGTRPYEQYF
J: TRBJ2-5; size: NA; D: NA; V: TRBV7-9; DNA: TGTTCCAGCAGCTGGGCCCAGAAGACCCAGTACTTC; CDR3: CSSSWAQKTQYF
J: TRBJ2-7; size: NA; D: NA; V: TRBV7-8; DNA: TGTGCCAGCAGCTTGGGGGGAATCAACGAGCAGTACTTC; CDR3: CASSLGGINEQYF
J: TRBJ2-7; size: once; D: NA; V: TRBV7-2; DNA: TGTGCCAGCAGCTTTCAGTCCCTAGCGACGGACGAGCAGTACTTC; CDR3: CASSFQSLATDEQYF
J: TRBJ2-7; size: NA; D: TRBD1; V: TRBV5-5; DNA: TGTGCCAGCAGCCAACCGGGACAGGCCTACGAGCAGTACTTC; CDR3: CASSQPGQAYEQYF
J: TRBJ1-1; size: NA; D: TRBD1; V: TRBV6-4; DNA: TGTGCCAGCAGTAAGGGGGCGCACACTGAAGCTTTCTTT; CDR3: CASSKGAHTEAFF
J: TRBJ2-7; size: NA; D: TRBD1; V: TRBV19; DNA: TGTGCCAGTAGTCTGCCGAGTGGGACAGGGGTTAACGAGCAGTACTTC; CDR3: CASSLPSGTGVNEQYF
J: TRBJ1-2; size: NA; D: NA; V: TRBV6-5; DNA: TGTGCCAGCAGTGGCGGACAGCGACGGGGCTACACCTTC; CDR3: CASSGGQRRGYTF
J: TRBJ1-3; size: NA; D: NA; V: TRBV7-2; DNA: TGTGCCAGCAGCTCTACCGTTGGAAACACCATATATTTT; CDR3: CASSSTVGNTIYF
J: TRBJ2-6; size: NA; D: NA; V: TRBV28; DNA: TGTGCCAGCAGTTTATGGCTATCTGGGGCCAACGTCCTGACTTTC; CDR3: CASSLWLSGANVLTF
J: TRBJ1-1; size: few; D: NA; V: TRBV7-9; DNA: TGTGCCAGCAGCCGTACAGGGAACACTGAAGCTTTCTTT; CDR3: CASSRTGNTEAFF
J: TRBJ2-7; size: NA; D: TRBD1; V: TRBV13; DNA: TGTGCCAGCAGCCGGGACAGGGATTACGAGCAGTACTTC; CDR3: CASSRDRDYEQYF
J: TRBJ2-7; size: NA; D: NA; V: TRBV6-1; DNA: TGTGCCAGCATGGGGCCTGCCAGAGCCTACGAGCAGTACTTC; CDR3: CASMGPARAYEQYF
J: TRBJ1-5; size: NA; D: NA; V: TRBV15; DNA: TGTGCCACCAGCGTACACAGGGTAGGTTTCGATTGGGGCAATCAGCCCCAGCATTTT; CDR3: CATSVHRVGFDWGNQPQHF
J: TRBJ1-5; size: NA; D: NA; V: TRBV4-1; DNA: TGCGCCAGCAGCCAAGAAAACGAAGGGGCCCCTAATCAGCCCCAGCATTTT; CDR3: CASSQENEGAPNQPQHF
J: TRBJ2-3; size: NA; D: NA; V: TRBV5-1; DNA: TGCGCCAGCAGCTTGTACGGGGGTAGCACAGATACGCAGTATTTT; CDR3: CASSLYGGSTDTQYF
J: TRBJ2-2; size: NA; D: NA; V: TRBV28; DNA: TGTGCCAGCATCCTAAACAGGGATTTGGGGGAGCTGTTTTTT; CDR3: CASILNRDLGELFF
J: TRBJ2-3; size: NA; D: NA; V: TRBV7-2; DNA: TGTGCCAGCAGTCGAAGGACTGGGACAGATACGCAGTATTTT; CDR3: CASSRRTGTDTQYF
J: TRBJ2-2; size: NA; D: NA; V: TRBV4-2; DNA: TGTGCCAGCAGCCAAGAGTCCAGGGCGAACACCGGGGAGCTGTTTTTT; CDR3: CASSQESRANTGELFF
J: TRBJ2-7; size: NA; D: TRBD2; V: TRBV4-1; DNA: TGCGCCAGCAGCCAAGCGGAGGTAGCGGGAGTTGTCAACGAGCAGTACTTC; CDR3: CASSQAEVAGVVNEQYF
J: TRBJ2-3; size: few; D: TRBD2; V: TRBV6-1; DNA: TGTGCCAGCATCCTGACTAGCGCGAGCACAGATACGCAGTATTTT; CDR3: CASILTSASTDTQYF